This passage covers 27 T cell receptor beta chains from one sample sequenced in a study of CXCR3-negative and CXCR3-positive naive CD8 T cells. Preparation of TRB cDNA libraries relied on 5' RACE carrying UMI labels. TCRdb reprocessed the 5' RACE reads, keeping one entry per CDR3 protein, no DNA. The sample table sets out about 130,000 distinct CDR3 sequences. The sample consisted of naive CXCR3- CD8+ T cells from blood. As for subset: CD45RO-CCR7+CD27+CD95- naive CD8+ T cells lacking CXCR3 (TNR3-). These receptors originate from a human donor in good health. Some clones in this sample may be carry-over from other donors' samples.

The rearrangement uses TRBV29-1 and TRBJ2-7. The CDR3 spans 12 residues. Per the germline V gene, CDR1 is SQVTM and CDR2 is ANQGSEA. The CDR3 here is CSVQESSYEQYF.

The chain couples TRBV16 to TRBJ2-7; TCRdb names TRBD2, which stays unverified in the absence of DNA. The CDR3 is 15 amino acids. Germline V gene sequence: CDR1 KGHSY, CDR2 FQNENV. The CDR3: CASSGRAEGIYEQYF.

This chain's CDR3 is CASSLGDPSYNEQFF. V gene TRBV5-6 combines with J gene TRBJ2-1; absent DNA, TCRdb's TRBD2 call cannot be checked. The germline CDR1 and CDR2 sequences are SGHDT and YYEEEE. The CDR3 contains 15 residues. The full variable domain, completed using reference TRBV5-6 and TRBJ2-1, is DAGVTQSPTHLIKTRGQQVTLRCSPKSGHDTVSWYQQALGQGPQFIFQYYEEEERQRGNFPDRFSGHQFPNYSSELNVNALLLGDSALYLCASSLGDPSYNEQFFGPGTRLTVL.

CDR3 residues: CASRDNTEAFF. The chain uses TRBV19 and TRBJ1-1. Germline V lookup: CDR1 LNHDA, CDR2 SQIVND (reference sequence). The CDR3 is made up of 11 amino acids.

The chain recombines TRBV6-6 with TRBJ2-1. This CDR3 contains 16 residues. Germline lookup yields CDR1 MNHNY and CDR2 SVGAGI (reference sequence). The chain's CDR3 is CASSFRLEIGWNEQFF.

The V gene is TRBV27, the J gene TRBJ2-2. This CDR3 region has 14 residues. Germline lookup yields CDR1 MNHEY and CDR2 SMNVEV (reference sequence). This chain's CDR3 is CASSLNLNTGELFF.

The CDR3 sequence: CASSSGGPAYEQHF. J is TRBJ2-7 and V is TRBV12-3 or TRBV12-4; TCRdb outputs TRBD1, but without DNA this stays unchecked. This CDR3 has 14 amino acids.

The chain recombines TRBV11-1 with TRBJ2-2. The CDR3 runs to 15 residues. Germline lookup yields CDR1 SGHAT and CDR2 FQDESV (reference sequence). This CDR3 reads CASSFPVGNTGELFF.

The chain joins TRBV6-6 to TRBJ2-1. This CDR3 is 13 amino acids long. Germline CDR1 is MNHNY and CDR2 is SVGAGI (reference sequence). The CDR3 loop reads CASSYGLNNEQFF.

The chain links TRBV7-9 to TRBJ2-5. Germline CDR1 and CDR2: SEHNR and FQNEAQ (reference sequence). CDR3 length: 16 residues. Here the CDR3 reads CASSLLSAGYQETQYF.

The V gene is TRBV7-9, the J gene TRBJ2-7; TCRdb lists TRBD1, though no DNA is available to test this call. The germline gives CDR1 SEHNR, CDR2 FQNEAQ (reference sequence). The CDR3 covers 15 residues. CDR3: CASSPPGRVRDEQYF.

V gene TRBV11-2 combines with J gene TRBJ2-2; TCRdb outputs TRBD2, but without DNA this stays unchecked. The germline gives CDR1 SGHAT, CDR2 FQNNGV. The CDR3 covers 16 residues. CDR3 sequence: CASSQSGLENTGELFF.

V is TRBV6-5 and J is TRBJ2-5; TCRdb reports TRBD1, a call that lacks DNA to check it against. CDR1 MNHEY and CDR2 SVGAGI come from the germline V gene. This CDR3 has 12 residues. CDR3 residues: CASSPGVETQYF.

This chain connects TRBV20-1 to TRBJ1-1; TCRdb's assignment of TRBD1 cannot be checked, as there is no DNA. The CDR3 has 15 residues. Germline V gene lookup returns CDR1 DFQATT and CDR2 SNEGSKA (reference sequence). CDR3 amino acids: CSAGQDQRGDTEAFF.

The CDR3 here is CASSEKGPTSGGLYNEQFF. The rearrangement joins TRBV2 to TRBJ2-1; TCRdb designates TRBD2, a call that cannot be tested without DNA. CDR1 and CDR2 (germline): SNHLY, FYNNEI. This CDR3 has 19 residues. The variable domain in full, completed from reference TRBV2 and TRBJ2-1, reads EPEVTQTPSHQVTQMGQEVILRCVPISNHLYFYWYRQILGQKVEFLVSFYNNEISEKSEIFDDQFSVERPDGSNFTLKIRSTKLEDSAMYFCASSEKGPTSGGLYNEQFFGPGTRLTVL.

CDR3 region: CASSPGRASESSYNEQFF. The gene calls are TRBV18 and TRBJ2-1; no DNA is available, so the TRBD2 call from TCRdb remains unchecked. This CDR3 region has 18 residues. The germline V gene has CDR1 KGHSH and CDR2 LQKENI.

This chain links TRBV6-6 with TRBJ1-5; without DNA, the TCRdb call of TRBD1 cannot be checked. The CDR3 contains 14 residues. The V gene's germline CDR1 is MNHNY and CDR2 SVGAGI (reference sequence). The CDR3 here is CASSWDRSNQPQHF.

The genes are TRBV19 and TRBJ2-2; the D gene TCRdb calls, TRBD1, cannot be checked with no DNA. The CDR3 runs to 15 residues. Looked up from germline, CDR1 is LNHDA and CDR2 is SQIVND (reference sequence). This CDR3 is CASSIQGWYTGELFF. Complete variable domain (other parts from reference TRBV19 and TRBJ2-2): DGGITQSPKYLFRKEGQNVTLSCEQNLNHDAMYWYRQDPGQGLRLIYYSQIVNDFQKGDIAEGYSVSREKKESFPLTVTSAQKNPTAFYLCASSIQGWYTGELFFGEGSRLTVL.

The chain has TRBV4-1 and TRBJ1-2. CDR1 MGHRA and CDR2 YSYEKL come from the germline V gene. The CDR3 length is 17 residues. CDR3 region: CASSQDPFGRTNYGYTF.

The CDR3 here is CASSPRPDDEQYF. The J gene is TRBJ2-7, the V gene TRBV7-6. CDR1 and CDR2 from the germline V gene are SGHVS and FNYEAQ. The CDR3 runs to 13 residues.

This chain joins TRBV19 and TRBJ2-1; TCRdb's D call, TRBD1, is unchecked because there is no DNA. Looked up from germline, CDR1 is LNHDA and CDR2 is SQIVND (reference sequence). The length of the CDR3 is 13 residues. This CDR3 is CASSSTGGHEQFF.

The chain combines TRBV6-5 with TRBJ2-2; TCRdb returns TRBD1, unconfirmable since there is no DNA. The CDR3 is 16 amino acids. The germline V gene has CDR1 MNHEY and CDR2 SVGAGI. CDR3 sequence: CASSYSPLASTGELFF.

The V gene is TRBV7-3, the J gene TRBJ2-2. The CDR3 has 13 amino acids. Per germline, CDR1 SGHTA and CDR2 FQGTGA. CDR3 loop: CASSDASTGELFF.

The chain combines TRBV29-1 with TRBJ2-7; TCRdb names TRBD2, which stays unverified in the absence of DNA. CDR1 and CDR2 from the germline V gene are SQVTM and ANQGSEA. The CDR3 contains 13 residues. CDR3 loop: CSVGAGLTHEQYF.

The CDR3 sequence is CSATLPTVKETQYF. The V call is TRBV20-1, the J call TRBJ2-5. This CDR3 is built from 14 residues. Germline CDR1 and CDR2: DFQATT and SNEGSKA (reference sequence).

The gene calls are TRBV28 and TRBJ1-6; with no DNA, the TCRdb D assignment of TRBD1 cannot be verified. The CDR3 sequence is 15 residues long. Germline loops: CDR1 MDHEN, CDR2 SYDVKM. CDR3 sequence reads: CASRTKAGEYSPLHF.

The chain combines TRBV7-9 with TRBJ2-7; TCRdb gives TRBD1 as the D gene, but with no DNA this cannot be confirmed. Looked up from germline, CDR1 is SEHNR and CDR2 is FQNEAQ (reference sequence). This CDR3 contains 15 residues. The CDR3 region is CASSFGTGERYEQYF.